This TCR beta chain was retrieved from a study of T cell repertoires in aging, cancer and after chemotherapy. Turning to the study itself: Patients with chronic lymphocytic leukemia were sampled before and after fludarabine- or bendamustine-based chemotherapy. Around 10 million TCR reads were in the whole dataset. Study-wide results and limits: Across the chemotherapy interval, each cancer cohort showed higher median generation probability, suggesting thymic rebound. Lymphoid organ infiltration in hematological cancer patients may impair thymic emigration or peripheral T cell expansion.

TRB rearrangements spanning V, D and J were amplified using mixed TRB-A/B primers. TCRdb re-called the multiplex PCR reads through MiXCR, storing one row per CDR3 protein. The sample shows around 600 distinct CDR3 sequences, roughly 29% of them seen only once. By proportion, this clonotype is medium-sized. Its specificity is unknown. Germline CDR1 and CDR2: DFQATT and SNEGSKA (reference sequence). V lost 0 bases and J lost 8, with 19 bases in between. The CDR3 loop spans 16 amino acids. The template was genomic DNA from peripheral blood, not RNA. The rearrangement joins TRBV20-1 to TRBJ1-4; D remains ambiguous. This receptor was identified in a human donor with a blood cancer. The sample taken for sequencing was blood. The CDR3 here is CSARDSMVGQNEKLFF. CDR3 DNA sequence: TGCAGTGCTAGAGATTCAATGGTCGGGCAGAACGAAAAACTGTTTTTT.